This T cell receptor beta chain was identified in a study of spatial heterogeneity in lung cancer. Broader study findings: The study found that expanded intratumoral alpha and beta TCR counts tracked tumor mutation counts.

Every TCR cDNA molecule bore a unique molecular identifier. In TCRdb, the 5' RACE reads were re-called with MiXCR into one record per CDR3 protein. The sample lists 9,000 or so distinct CDR3 sequences, roughly 4.3% occurring once. This clonotype has ten or more counts. What it binds is unknown. This CDR3 is built from 13 residues. V was cut by 0 bases and J by 4 bases, with 9 bases left in between. CDR1 is DFQATT and CDR2 is SNEGSKA in the germline V gene (reference sequence). The time point denotes: sample taken at primary tumor resection. The genes are TRBV20-1 and TRBJ1-2, with no clear D. The source material was lung tumor tissue, sampled at surgery. This TCR came from a female donor with early-stage non-small cell lung cancer. For the CDR3, the DNA is TGCAGTGCTAGAGATTCGGTTGGCTATGGCTACACCTTC. It specifies CSARDSVGYGYTF.